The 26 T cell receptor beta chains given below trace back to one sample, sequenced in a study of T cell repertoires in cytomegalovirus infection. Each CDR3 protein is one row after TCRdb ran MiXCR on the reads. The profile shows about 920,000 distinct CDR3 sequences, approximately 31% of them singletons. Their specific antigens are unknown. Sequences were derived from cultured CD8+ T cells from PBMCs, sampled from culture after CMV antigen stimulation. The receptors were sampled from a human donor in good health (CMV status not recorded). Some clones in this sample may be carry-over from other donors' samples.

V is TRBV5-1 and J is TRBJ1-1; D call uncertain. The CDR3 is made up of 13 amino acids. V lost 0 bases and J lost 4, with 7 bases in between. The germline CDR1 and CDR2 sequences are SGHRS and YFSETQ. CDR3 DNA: TGCGCCAGCAGCTTGGCCTGGAGCACTGAAGCTTTCTTT. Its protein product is CASSLAWSTEAFF.

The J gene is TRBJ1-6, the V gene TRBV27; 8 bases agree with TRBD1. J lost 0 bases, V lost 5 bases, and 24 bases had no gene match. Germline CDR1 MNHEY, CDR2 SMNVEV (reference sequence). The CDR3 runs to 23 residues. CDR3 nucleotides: TGTGCCAGCAGTCTCCGGACAGGGAAATACCGTTCAAGATCGAGCTCCTATAATTCACCCCTCCACTTT. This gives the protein CASSLRTGKYRSRSSSYNSPLHF.

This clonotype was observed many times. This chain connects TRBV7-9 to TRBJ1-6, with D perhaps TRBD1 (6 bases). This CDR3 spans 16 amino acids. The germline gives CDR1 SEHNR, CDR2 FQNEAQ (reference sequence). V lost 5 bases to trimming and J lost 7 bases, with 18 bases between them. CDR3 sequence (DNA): TGTGCCAGCAGCCCTGCTCGGGGGGGCACGAATTCACCCCTCCACTTT. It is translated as CASSPARGGTNSPLHF. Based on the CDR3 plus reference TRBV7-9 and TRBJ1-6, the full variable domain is DTGVSQNPRHKITKRGQNVTFRCDPISEHNRLYWYRQTLGQGPEFLTYFQNEAQLEKSRLLSDRFSAERPKGSFSTLEIQRTEQGDSAMYLCASSPARGGTNSPLHFGNGTRLTVT.

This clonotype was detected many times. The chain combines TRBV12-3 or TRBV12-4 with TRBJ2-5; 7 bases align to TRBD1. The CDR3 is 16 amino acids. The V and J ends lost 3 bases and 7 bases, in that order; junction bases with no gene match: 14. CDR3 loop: CASSFVVGQVPVTQYF. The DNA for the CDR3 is TGTGCCAGCAGTTTTGTGGTTGGACAGGTCCCAGTGACCCAGTACTTC.

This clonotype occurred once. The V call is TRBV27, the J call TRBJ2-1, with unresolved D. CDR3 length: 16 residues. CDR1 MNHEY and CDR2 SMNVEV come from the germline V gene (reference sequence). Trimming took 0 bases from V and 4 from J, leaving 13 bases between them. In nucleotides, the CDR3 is TGTGCCAGCAGTTTATCGTCCCCCTCGGTATACAATGAGCAGTTCTTC. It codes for CASSLSSPSVYNEQFF.

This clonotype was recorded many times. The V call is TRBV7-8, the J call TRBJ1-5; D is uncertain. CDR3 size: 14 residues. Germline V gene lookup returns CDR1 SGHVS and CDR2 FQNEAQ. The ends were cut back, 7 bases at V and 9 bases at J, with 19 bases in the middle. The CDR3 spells CASNPGKLGPPQHF. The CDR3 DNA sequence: TGTGCCAGCAACCCGGGGAAGTTGGGTCCGCCCCAGCATTTT.

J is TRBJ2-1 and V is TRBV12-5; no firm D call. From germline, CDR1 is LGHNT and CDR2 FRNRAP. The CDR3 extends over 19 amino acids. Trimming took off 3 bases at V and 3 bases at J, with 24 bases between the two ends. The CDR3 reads CASGFYVETQKTYYNEQFF. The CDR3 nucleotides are TGTGCTAGTGGTTTCTACGTCGAGACACAAAAAACCTACTACAATGAGCAGTTCTTC.

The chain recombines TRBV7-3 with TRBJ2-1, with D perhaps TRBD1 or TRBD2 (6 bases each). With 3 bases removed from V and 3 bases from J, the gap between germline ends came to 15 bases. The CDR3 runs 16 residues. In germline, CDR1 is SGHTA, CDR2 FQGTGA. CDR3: CASSLRGDLIYNEQFF. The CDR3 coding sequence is TGTGCCAGCAGCTTGAGGGGGGACCTCATCTACAATGAGCAGTTCTTC.

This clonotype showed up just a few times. The CDR3, as DNA: TGTGCCAGCAGTGGAAGGAATTCGGTGGGACTTGGCTACGAGCAGTACTTC. Protein: CASSGRNSVGLGYEQYF. J is TRBJ2-7 and V is TRBV6-1, with D tentatively TRBD2 (6 bases). This CDR3 contains 17 residues. Trimming took 4 bases from V and 3 from J, leaving 22 bases between them. CDR1 and CDR2 (germline): MNHNS, SASEGT.

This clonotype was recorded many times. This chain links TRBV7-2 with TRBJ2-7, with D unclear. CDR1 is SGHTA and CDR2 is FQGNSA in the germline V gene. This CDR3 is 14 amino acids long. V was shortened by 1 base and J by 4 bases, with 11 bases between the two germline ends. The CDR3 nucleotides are TGTGCCAGCAGCTTAGGTGGCAGGAGTTACGAGCAGTACGTC. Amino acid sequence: CASSLGGRSYEQYV.

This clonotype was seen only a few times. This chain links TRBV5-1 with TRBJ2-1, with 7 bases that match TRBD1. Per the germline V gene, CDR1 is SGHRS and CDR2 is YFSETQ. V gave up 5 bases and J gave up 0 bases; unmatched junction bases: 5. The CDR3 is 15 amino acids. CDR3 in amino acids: CASRRTGSSYNEQFF. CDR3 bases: TGCGCCAGCAGACGGACAGGCAGCTCCTACAATGAGCAGTTCTTC.

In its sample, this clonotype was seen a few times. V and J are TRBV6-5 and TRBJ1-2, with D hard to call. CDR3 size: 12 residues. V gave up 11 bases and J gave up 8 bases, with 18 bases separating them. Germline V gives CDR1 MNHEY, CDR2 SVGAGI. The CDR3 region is CACTYEGGGYTF. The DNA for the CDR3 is TGTGCCTGTACCTACGAGGGTGGCGGCTACACCTTC.

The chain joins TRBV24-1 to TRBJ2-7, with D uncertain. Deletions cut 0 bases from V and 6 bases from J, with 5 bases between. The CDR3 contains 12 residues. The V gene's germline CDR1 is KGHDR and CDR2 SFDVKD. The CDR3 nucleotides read TGTGCCACCAGTGATTTGTTCGGCGAGCAGTACTTC. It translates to CATSDLFGEQYF.

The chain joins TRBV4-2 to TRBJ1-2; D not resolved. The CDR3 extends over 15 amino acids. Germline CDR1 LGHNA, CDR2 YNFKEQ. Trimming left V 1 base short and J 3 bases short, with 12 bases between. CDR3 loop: CASSQVGGSDYGYTF. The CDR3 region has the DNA TGTGCCAGCAGCCAAGTCGGAGGATCTGACTATGGCTACACCTTC.

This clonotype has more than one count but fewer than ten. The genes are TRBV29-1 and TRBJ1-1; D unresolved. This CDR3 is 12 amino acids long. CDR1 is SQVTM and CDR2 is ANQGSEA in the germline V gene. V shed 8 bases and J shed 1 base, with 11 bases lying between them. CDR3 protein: CSINAGNTEAFF. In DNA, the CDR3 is TGCAGCATCAACGCAGGGAACACTGAAGCTTTCTTT.

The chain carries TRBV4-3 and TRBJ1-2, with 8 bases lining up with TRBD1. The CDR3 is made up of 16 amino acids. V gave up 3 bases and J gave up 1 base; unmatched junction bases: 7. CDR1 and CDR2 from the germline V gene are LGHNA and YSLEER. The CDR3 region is CASSQMGQAINYGYTF. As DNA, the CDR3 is TGCGCCAGCAGCCAGATGGGACAGGCTATTAACTATGGCTACACCTTC.

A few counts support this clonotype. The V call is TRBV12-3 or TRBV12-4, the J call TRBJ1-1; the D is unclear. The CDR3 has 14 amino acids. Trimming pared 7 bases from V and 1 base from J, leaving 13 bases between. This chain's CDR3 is CASTSPRTNTEAFF. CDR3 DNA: TGTGCCAGCACCTCCCCTCGGACGAACACTGAAGCTTTCTTT.

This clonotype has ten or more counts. CDR3: CASSTQYKDRDTGELFF. CDR3 nucleotides: TGTGCCAGCAGCACCCAATACAAGGACAGGGACACCGGGGAGCTGTTTTTT. The gene calls are TRBV7-9 and TRBJ2-2; 8 nucleotides align to TRBD1. CDR1 and CDR2 (germline): SEHNR, FQNEAQ (reference sequence). The CDR3 runs 17 residues. V was pared by 5 bases and J by 3 bases, with 11 bases of the junction left unmatched.

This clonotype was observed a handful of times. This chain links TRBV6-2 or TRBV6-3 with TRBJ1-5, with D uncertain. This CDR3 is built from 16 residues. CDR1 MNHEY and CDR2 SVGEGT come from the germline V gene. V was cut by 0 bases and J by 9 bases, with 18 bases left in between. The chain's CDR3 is CASSYSTHPNRGPQHF. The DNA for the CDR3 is TGTGCCAGCAGTTACTCGACACACCCCAACCGTGGGCCCCAGCATTTT.

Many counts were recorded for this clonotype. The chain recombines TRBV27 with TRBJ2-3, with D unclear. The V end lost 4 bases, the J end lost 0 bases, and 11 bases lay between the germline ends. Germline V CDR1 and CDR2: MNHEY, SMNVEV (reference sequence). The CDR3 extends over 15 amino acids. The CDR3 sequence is CASSSLRASTDTQYF. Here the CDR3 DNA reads TGTGCCAGCAGTTCGCTCCGCGCTAGCACAGATACGCAGTATTTT.

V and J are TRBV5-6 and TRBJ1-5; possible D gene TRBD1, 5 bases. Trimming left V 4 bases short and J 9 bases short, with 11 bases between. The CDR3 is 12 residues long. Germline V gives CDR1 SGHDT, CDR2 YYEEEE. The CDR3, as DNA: TGTGCCAGCAGCCGGGGGAGGGGGCCCCAGCATTTT. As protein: CASSRGRGPQHF.

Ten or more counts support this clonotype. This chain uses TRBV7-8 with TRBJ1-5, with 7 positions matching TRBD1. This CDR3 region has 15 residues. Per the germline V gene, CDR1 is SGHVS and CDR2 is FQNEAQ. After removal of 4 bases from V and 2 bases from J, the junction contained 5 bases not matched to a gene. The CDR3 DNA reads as TGTGCCAGCAGCTCCCCCGGGACAGGCAATCAGCCCCAGCATTTT. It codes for CASSSPGTGNQPQHF.

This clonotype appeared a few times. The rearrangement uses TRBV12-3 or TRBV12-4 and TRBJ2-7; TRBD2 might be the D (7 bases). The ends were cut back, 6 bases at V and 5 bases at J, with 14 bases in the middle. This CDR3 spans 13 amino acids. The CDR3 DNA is TGTGCCAGCAGGCCCGGGGGGCATAACGAGCAGTACTTC. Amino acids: CASRPGGHNEQYF.

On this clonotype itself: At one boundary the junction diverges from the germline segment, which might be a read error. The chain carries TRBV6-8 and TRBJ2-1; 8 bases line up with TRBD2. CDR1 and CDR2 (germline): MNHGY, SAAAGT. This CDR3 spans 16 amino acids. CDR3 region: CASSYSLAAPYNEQFF. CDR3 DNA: TGTGCCAGTAGTTACTCACTAGCGGCGCCCTACAATGAGCAGTTCTTC.

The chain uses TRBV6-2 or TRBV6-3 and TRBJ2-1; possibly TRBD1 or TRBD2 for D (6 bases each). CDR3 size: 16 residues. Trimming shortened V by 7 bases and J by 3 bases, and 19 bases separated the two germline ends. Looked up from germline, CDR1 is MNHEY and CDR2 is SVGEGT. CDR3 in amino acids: CASIKFRGPHYNEQFF. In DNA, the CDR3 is TGTGCCAGCATTAAATTTCGGGGGCCCCACTACAATGAGCAGTTCTTC.

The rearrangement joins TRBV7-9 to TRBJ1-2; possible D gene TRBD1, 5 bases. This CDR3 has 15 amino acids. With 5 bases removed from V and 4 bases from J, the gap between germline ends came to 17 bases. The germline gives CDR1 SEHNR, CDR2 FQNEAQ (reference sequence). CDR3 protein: CASSLGAGKIYGYTF. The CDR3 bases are TGTGCCAGCAGCCTAGGGGCAGGGAAGATCTATGGCTACACCTTC. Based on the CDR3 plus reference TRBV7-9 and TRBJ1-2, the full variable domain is DTGVSQNPRHKITKRGQNVTFRCDPISEHNRLYWYRQTLGQGPEFLTYFQNEAQLEKSRLLSDRFSAERPKGSFSTLEIQRTEQGDSAMYLCASSLGAGKIYGYTFGSGTRLTVV.